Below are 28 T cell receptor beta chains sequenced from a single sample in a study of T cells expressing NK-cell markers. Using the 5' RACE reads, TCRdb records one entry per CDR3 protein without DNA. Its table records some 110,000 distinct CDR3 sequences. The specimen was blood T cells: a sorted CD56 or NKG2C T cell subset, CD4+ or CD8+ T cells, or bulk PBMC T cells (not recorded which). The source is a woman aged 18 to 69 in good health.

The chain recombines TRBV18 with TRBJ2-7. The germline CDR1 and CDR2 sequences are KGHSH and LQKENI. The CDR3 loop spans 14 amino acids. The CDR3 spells CASSPGSFSYEQYF.

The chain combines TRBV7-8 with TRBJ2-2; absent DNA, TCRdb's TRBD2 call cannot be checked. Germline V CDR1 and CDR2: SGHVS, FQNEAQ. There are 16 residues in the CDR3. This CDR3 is CASSSGLAGFTGELFF.

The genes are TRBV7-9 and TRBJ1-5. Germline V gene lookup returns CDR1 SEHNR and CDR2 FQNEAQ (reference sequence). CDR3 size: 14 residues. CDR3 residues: CASSLGSGIQPQHF.

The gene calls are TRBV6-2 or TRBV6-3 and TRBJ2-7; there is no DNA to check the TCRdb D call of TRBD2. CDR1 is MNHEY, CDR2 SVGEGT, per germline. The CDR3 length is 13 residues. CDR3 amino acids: CASSASVYYEQYF.

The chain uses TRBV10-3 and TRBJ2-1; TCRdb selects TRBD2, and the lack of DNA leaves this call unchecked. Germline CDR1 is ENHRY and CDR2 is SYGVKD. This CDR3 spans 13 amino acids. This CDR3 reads CAITRLGSNEQFF.

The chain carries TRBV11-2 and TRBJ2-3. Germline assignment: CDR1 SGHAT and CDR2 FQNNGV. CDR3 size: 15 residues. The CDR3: CASSLVLQLTDTQYF.

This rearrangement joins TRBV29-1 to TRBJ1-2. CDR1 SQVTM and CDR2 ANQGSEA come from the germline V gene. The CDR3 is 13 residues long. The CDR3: CSVDGGSNYGYTF.

The CDR3 reads CAFLPPLGFPGELFF. The chain recombines TRBV30 with TRBJ2-2; TCRdb returns TRBD1, unconfirmable since there is no DNA. CDR1 is GTSNPN and CDR2 is SVGIG in the germline V gene (reference sequence). The CDR3 covers 15 residues.

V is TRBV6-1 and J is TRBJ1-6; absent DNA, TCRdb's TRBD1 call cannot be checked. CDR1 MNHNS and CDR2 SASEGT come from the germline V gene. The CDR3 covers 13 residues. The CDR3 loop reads CASTNTGNSPLHF.

The CDR3 protein is CASRNGLADTDTQYF. The chain has TRBV6-1 and TRBJ2-3; TCRdb picks TRBD2, but there is no DNA to check that call. The CDR3 has 15 amino acids. Germline CDR1 and CDR2: MNHNS and SASEGT.

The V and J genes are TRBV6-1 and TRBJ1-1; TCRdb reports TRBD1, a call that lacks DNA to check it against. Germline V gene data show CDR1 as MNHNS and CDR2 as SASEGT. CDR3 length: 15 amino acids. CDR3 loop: CASRSGTGFYTEAFF.

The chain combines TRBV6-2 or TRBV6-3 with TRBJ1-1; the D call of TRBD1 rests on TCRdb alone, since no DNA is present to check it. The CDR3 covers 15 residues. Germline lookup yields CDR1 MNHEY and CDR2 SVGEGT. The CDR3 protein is CASSYFQGMNTEAFF.

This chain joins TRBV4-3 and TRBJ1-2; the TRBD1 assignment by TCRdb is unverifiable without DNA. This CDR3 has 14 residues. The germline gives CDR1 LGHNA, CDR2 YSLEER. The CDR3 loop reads CASSQPQGADGYTF.

The CDR3 is CASSVEGERAFF. The chain uses TRBV9 and TRBJ1-1; TCRdb returns TRBD1, unconfirmable since there is no DNA. CDR3 size: 12 residues. Germline values: CDR1 SGDLS, CDR2 YYNGEE.

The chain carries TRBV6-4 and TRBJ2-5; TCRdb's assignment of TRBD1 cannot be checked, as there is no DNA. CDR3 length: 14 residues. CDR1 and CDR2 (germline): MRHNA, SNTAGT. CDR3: CASSEFTRRQAQYF.

CDR3 in amino acids: CSVTFPAENEAFF. This sequence joins TRBV29-1 and TRBJ1-1; as DNA is missing, the TRBD1 call by TCRdb cannot be tested. Germline lookup yields CDR1 SQVTM and CDR2 ANQGSEA. The CDR3 is 13 amino acids.

The CDR3 protein is CASSLGPGLTKDTQYF. J is TRBJ2-3 and V is TRBV12-3 or TRBV12-4; the TCRdb call, TRBD2, lacks DNA for checking. The CDR3 sequence is 16 residues long.

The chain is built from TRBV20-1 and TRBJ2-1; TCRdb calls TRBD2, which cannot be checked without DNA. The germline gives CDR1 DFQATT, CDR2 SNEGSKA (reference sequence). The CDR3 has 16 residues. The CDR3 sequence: CSAPPPGLAGSDEQFF.

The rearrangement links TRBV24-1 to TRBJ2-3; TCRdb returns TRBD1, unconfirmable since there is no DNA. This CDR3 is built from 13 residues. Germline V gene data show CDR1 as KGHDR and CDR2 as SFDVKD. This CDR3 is CATSDPRADTQYF.

The CDR3 loop is CASKRTETEAFF. The gene calls are TRBV7-3 and TRBJ1-1. Germline CDR1 is SGHTA and CDR2 is FQGTGA. CDR3 length: 12 residues.

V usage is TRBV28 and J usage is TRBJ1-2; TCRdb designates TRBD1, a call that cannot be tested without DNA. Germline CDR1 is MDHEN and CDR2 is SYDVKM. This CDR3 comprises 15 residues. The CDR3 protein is CASSPRSTEIYGYTF.

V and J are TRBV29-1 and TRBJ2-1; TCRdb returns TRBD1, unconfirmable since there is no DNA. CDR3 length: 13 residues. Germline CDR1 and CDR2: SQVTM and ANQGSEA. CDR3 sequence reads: CSVRDKGYNEQFF.

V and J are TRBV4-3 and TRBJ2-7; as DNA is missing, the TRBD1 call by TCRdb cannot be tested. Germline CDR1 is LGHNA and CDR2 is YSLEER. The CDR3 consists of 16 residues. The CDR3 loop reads CASSQYSMGAHYEQYF.

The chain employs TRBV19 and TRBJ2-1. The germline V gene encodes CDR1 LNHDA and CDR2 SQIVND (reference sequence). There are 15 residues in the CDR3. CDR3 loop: CASSRSTELRNEQFF.

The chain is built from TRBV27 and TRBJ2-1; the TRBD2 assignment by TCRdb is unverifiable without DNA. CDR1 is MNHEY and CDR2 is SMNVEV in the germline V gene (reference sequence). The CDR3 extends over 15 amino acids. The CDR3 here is CASSSGLLAYNEQFF.

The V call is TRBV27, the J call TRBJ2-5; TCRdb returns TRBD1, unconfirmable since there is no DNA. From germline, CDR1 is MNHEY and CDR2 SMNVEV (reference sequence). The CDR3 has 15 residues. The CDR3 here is CASSLRVRGQETQYF.

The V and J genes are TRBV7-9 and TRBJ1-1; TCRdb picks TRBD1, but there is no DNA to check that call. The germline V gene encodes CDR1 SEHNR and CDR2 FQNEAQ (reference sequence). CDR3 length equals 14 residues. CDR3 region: CASTSTGANTEAFF.

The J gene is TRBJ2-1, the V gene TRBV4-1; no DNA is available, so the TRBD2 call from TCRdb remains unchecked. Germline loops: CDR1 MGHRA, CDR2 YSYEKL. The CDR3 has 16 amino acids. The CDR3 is CASSQEGAVPDNEQFF.